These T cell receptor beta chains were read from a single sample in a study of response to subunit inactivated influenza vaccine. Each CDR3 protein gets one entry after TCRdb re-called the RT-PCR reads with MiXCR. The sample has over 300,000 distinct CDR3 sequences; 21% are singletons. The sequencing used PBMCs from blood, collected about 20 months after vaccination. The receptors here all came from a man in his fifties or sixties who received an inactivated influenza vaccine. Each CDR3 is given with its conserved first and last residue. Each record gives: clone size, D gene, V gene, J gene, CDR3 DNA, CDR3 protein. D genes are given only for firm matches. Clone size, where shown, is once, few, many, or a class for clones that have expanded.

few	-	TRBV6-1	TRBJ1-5	TGTGCCAGCAGTGCTAGAGGGTACGGCAATCAGCCCCAGCATTTT	CASSARGYGNQPQHF
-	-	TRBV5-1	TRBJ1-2	TGCGCCAGCAGCTGGAGCGCAGACTCTAACTATGGCTACACCTTC	CASSWSADSNYGYTF
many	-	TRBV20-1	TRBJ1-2	TGCAGTGCTAGAGAGGGGAGACGGCGGGTTGATCGCCACACCTTC	CSAREGRRRVDRHTF
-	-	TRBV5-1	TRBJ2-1	TGCGCCAGCAGCTTGGATGCCTATTACAATGAGCAGTTCTTC	CASSLDAYYNEQFF
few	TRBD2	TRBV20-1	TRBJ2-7	TGCAGTGCTAAAATGACTAGCGGGGGGCCGGGGGAGCAGTACTTC	CSAKMTSGGPGEQYF
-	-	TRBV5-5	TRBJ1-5	TGTGCCAGCGGGGGTGATAGCAATCAGCCCCAGCATTTT	CASGGDSNQPQHF
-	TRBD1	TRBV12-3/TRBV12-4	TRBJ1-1	TGTACCAGCGCCCGGACAGGGATGAACACTGAAGCTTTCTTT	CTSARTGMNTEAFF
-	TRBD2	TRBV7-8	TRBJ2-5	TGTGCCAGCAGCCGGGGTGCGGGAGTAAGGGAGACCCAGTACTTC	CASSRGAGVRETQYF
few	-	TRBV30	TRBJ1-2	TGTGCCTGGAGGGGCGGGGACTATGGCTACACCTTC	CAWRGGDYGYTF
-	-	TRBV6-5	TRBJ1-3	TGTGCCAGCAGTTCCACTGGCTCTGGAAACACCATATATTTT	CASSSTGSGNTIYF
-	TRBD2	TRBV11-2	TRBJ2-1	TGTGCCAGCAGCTTACCTAGCGGGGGCCCCAGGCAGTTCTTC	CASSLPSGGPRQFF
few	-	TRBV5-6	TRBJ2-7	TGTGCCAGCAGCGGACAGACAGGCCCCCCCTACGAGCAGTACTTC	CASSGQTGPPYEQYF
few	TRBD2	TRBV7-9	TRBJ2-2	TGTGCCAGCAGATCCAGCGGGGGCACCGGGGAGCTGTTTTTT	CASRSSGGTGELFF
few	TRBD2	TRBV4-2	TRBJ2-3	TGTGCCAGCAGCCAAGATTACGCTAGCGGGAGTTCAGATACGCAGTATTTT	CASSQDYASGSSDTQYF
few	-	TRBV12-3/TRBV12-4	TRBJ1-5	TGTGCCAGCAGTGTTACTGTGCAGCCCCAGCATTTT	CASSVTVQPQHF
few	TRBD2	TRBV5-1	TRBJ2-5	TGCGCCAGTGCCTGGGGGGGACGGAGGCAAGAGACCCAGTACTTC	CASAWGGRRQETQYF
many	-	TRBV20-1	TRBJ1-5	TGCAGTGCTAGAGCGGACCCGGGGGGCAATCAGCCCCAGCATTTT	CSARADPGGNQPQHF
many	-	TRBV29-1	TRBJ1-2	TGCAGCGTTGAAAGGGGGACGGCCCTCTATGGCTACACCTTC	CSVERGTALYGYTF
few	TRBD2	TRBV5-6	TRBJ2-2	TGTGCCAGCACCACGGGGACTAGCGGGAGGGCTAACACCGGGGAGCTGTTTTTT	CASTTGTSGRANTGELFF
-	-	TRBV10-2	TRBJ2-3	TGCGCCAGTCTTCCACCCGACACAGATACGCAGTATTTT	CASLPPDTDTQYF
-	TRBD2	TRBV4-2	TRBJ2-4	TGTGCCAGCAGCCAAACCGGGACTAGTAGTAACATTCAGTACTTC	CASSQTGTSSNIQYF
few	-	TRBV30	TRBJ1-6	TGTGCCTGGAACCTGATGGGGTTGCGTTCACCCCTCCACTTT	CAWNLMGLRSPLHF
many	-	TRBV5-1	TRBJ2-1	TGCGCCAGCAGCTTTATCGATGAGCAGTTCTTC	CASSFIDEQFF
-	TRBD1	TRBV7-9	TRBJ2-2	TGTGCCAGCAGCTTAGGGACAGGTATCACCGGGGAGCTGTTTTTT	CASSLGTGITGELFF
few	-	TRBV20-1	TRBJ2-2	TGCAGTGCTAGAGTGCAGGGACTGTCGACCGGGGAGCTGTTTTTT	CSARVQGLSTGELFF
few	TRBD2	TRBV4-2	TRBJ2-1	TGTGCCAGCAGCCGATGGACTAGCGGGAACAATGAGCAGTTCTTC	CASSRWTSGNNEQFF
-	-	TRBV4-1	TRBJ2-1	TGCGCCAGCAGCCAAGGTCGGGCATACTCCTACAATGAGCAGTTCTTC	CASSQGRAYSYNEQFF
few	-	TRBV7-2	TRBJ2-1	TGTGCCAGCAGCTTAGTTTCGGGGGACAATGAGCAGTTCTTC	CASSLVSGDNEQFF
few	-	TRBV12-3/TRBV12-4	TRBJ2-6	TGTGCCAGCACCTTGGGGTCCTCCCACGCAGGGGCCAACGTCCTGACTTTC	CASTLGSSHAGANVLTF
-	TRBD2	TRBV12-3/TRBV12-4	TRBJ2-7	TGTGCCAGCAGTTTGGGACTAGTTGGTGGTGTCGACGAGCAGTACTTC	CASSLGLVGGVDEQYF
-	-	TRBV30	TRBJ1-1	TGTGCCTGGACGGGGATAGGGTTTTCTGAAGCTTTCTTT	CAWTGIGFSEAFF